This T cell receptor beta chain was documented in a study of shared clonotypes between healthy human individuals. Remarks on this clone: Its target is not known.

Replicate PCRs for sorted subsets used approximately 190 ng DNA; this equaled around 28,000 T cell genomes. The data were produced by immunoSEQ multiplex PCR, yet TCRdb's version contains in-frame clones alone and is incomplete. The repertoire includes some 1,100,000 clones, roughly 74% of them detected once, and approximately 0.5% sits in the top ten. Findings of the study overall: For sorted subsets, rarefaction showed incomplete sequencing despite large depth.

V was clipped by 5 bases and J by 6 bases, with 14 bases between them. This CDR3 comprises 14 residues. Germline CDR1 reads MDHEN; CDR2 reads SYDVKM. The chain links TRBV28 to TRBJ1-5; D not certain. Sequenced sample: memory CD4+ T cells from PBMCs. The subset denotes: CD45RA-negative fraction. The clonotype originates from a man aged 18 to 29 in good health. Some clones in this sample may be carry-over from other donors' samples. The CDR3 protein is CASSPGEIGQPQHF. The CDR3 bases are TGTGCCAGCAGTCCCGGAGAGATCGGTCAGCCCCAGCATTTT.